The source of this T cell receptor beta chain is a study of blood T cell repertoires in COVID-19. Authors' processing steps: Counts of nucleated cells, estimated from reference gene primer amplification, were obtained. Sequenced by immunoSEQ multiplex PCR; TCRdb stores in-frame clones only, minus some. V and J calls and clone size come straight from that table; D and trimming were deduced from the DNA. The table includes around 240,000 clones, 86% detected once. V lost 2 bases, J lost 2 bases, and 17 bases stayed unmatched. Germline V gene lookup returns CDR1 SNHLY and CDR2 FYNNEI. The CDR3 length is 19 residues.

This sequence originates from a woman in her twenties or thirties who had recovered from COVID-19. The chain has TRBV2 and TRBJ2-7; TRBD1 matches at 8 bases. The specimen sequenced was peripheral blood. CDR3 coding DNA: TGTGCCAGCAGTGAATTAGGGGGCCCCGGGACAGGCATTCCCTACGAGCAGTACTTC. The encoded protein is CASSELGGPGTGIPYEQYF.